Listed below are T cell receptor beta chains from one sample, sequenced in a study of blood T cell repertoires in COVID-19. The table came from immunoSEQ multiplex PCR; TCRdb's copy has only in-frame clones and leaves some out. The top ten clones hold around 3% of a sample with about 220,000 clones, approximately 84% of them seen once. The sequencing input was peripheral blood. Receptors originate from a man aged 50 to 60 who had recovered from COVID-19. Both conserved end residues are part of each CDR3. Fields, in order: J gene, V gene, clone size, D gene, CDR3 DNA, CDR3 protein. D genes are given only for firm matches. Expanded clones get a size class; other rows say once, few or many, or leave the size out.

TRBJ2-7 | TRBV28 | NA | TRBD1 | TGTGCCAGCAGTTTATTGTCCCCGGGACAGGGCTACGAGCAGTACTTC | CASSLLSPGQGYEQYF
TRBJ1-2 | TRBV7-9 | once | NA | TGTGCCAGCAGCTTAGAAGGCGGGGGCTATGGCTACACCTTC | CASSLEGGGYGYTF
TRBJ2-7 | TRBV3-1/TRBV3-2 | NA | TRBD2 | TGTGCCAGCAGCCCGGGACTAGCGGGAGTCGGGCCCCCGGTCTTC | CASSPGLAGVGPPVF
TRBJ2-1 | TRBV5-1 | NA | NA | TGCGCCAGCAGCTTGGCGGAGGGAGCGGCCTACAATGAGCAGTTCTTC | CASSLAEGAAYNEQFF
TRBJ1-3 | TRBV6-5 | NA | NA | TGTGCCAGTGCGATGGGGAGAAGCTCTGGAAACACCATATATTTT | CASAMGRSSGNTIYF
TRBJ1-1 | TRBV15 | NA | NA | TGTGCCACCAGCACCCGAACCGGACAGCTCTCCGAAGCTTTCTTT | CATSTRTGQLSEAFF
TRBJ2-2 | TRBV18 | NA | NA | TGTGCCAGCTCACCCCTAAACGGCGGAGGCACCGGGGAGCTGTTTTTT | CASSPLNGGGTGELFF
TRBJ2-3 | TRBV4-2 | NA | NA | TGTGCCAGCAGCCAAGATCTCGCGCCTAGCACAGATACGCAGTATTTT | CASSQDLAPSTDTQYF
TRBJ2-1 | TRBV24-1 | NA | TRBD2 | TGTGCCACCAGTGATTCCGGGGGACTAGCCTACGATGAGCAGTTCTTC | CATSDSGGLAYDEQFF
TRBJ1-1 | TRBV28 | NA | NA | TGTGCCAGCAACCTTGCGGCCGCTGAAGCTTTCTTT | CASNLAAAEAFF
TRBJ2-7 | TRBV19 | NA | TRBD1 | TGTGCCAGTAGCGAGTCAGGACAGGGGGCTTACGAGCAGTACTTC | CASSESGQGAYEQYF
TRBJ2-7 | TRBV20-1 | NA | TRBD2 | TGCAGTGCTAGAGGTGGCGGGAGGGAGTACTTC | CSARGGGREYF
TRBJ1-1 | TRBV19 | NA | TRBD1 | TGTGCCAGTCAGGACAGGATGGGAAACACTGAAGCTTTCTTT | CASQDRMGNTEAFF
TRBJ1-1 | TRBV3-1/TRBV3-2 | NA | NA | TGTGCCAGCAGCCAAGATTTAGACAGGCCCACCCCGAACACTGAAGCTTTCTTT | CASSQDLDRPTPNTEAFF
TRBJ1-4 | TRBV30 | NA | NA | TGTGCCTGGAGTGTGAGCTCACGGGGAAAACTGTTTTTT | CAWSVSSRGKLFF
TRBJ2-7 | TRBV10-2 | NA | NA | TGCGCCAGCAGTGATCCCCGACGGGGAGTGGGCTCCTACGAGCAGTACTTC | CASSDPRRGVGSYEQYF
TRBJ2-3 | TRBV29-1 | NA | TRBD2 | TGCAGCGCCCGGGGGCGGGAGGGCACAGATACGCAGTATTTT | CSARGREGTDTQYF
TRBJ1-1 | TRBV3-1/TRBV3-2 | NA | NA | TGTGCCAGCAGCCAAGGCAGGCGCCCGAACACTGAAGCTTTCTTT | CASSQGRRPNTEAFF
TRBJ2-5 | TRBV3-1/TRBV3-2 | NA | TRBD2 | TGTGCCAGCAGCCAAGGGCCGCTAGCGGGAGTGCGGGAGACCCAGTACTTC | CASSQGPLAGVRETQYF
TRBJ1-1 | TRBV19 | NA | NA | TGTGCCAGTACCGATAGGGGGTGGGGAAGCCCTGAAGCTTTCTTT | CASTDRGWGSPEAFF
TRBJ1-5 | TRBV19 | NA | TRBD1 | TGTGCCAGTAGGACAGGGGATCAGCCCCAGCATTTT | CASRTGDQPQHF
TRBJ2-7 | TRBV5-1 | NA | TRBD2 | TGCGCCAGCAGCTTGGCCTTTAGTAGCGGGCCTTCCTACGAGCAGTACTTC | CASSLAFSSGPSYEQYF
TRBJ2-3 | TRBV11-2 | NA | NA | TGTGCCAGCAGTTCACGCAGGGGGAGGAATACGCAGTATTTT | CASSSRRGRNTQYF
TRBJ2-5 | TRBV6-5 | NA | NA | TGTGCCAGCAGTTACTCGAGGCTAGTCCAAGAGACCCAGTACTTC | CASSYSRLVQETQYF
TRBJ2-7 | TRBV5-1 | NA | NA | TGCGCCAGCAGCTTGCAGGGTAATAGCTTCTACGAGCAGTACTTC | CASSLQGNSFYEQYF
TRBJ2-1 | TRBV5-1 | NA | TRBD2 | TGCGCCAGCAGCAGATGGACTAGCGGGACCTACAATGAGCAGTTCTTC | CASSRWTSGTYNEQFF
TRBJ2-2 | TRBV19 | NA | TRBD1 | TGTGCCAGTAGGAAGCGTGGACAGGAGAACACCGGGGAGCTGTTTTTT | CASRKRGQENTGELFF
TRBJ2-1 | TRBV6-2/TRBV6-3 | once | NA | TGTGCCAGCAGTTACTCGAACGGTGCTCTCGAGCAGTTCTTC | CASSYSNGALEQFF
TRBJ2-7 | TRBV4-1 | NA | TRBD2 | TGCGCCAGCAGCCCAGGACTAGCAGGCGAGCAGTACTTC | CASSPGLAGEQYF
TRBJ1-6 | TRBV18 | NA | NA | TGTGCCAGCTCACCGTCCGGGGTTTTCTCACCCCTCCACTTT | CASSPSGVFSPLHF
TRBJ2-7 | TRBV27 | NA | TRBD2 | TGTGCCAGCAGTCCGACTAGCTCATACGAGCAGTACTTC | CASSPTSSYEQYF